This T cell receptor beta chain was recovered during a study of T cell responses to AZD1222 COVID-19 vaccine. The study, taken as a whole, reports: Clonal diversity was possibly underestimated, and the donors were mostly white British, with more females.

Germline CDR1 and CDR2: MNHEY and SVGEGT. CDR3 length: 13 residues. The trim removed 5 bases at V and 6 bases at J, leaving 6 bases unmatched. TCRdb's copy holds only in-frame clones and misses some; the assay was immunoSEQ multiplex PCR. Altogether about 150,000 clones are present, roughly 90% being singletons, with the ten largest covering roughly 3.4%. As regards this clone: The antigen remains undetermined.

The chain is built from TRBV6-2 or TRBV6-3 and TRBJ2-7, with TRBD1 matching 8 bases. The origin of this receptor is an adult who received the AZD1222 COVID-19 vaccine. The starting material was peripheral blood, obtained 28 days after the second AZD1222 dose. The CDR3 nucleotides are TGTGCCAGCAGTACCAGGGGGCCCAGCGAGCAGTACTTC. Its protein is CASSTRGPSEQYF.